A single sample is the source of the 17 T cell receptor beta chains below, sequenced in a study of blood T cell repertoires in COVID-19. The assay was immunoSEQ multiplex PCR, and TCRdb's table has in-frame clones only and misses some. The table lists about 60,000 clones, more than 65% of them singletons, with roughly 23% in the top ten. Sequenced input: peripheral blood. The receptor source for this set is a human donor in a cohort sampled during active COVID-19.

This clone turned up a few times. V and J are TRBV2 and TRBJ2-7, with TRBD1 as a possible D gene (5 bases). The CDR3 extends over 14 amino acids. Trimming shortened V by 6 bases and J by 5 bases, and 17 bases separated the two germline ends. Germline V lookup: CDR1 SNHLY, CDR2 FYNNEI. CDR3 amino acids: CASRDTGSYNEQYF. The DNA for the CDR3 is TGTGCCAGCAGGGACACTGGGTCGTACAACGAGCAGTACTTC.

The chain has TRBV7-8 and TRBJ2-7; possibly TRBD1 for D (6 bases). CDR1 and CDR2 (germline): SGHVS, FQNEAQ. This CDR3 has 17 residues. Trimming took off 1 base at V and 4 bases at J, with 20 bases between the two ends. The CDR3 DNA sequence: TGTGCCAGCAGCTTAGTGGCCCTTAACAGGGCAGCGTACGAGCAGTACTTC. Its protein is CASSLVALNRAAYEQYF.

The CDR3 here is CASSPTTGASYNEQFF. The CDR3 nucleotides are TGCGCCAGCAGCCCAACTACAGGGGCCTCCTACAATGAGCAGTTCTTC. This chain links TRBV5-1 with TRBJ2-1, with TRBD1 matching 7 bases. This CDR3 region has 16 residues. Germline lookup yields CDR1 SGHRS and CDR2 YFSETQ. V lost 4 bases to trimming and J lost 0 bases; unmatched junction nucleotides: 7.

This chain uses TRBV6-5 with TRBJ2-7, with a possible D match to TRBD1 (6 bases). CDR3 length equals 12 residues. Germline loops: CDR1 MNHEY, CDR2 SVGAGI. Trimming removed 8 bases from V and 4 bases from J, with 12 bases in between. As DNA, the CDR3 is TGTGCCAGCCTAGGACAGAATTACGAGCAGTACTTC. Translation: CASLGQNYEQYF.

For this clone: Distinct nucleotide sequences in the sample also encode this CDR3. The V gene is TRBV18, the J gene TRBJ1-5; no definite D call. V was pared by 3 bases and J by 0 bases, with 9 bases between. Germline CDR1 and CDR2: KGHSH and LQKENI. The CDR3 extends over 15 amino acids. The CDR3 spells CASSPTGYSNQPQHF. CDR3 DNA sequence: TGTGCCAGCTCACCCACGGGGTATAGCAATCAGCCCCAGCATTTT.

The sample holds a few counts of this clone. J is TRBJ1-3 and V is TRBV19; 8 positions agree with TRBD1. V was clipped by 5 bases and J by 0 bases; unmatched bases: 9. Germline CDR1 LNHDA, CDR2 SQIVND (reference sequence). This CDR3 has 17 amino acids. The CDR3 DNA is TGTGCCAGTAGTCCTCGACAGGGGACAAACTCTGGAAACACCATATATTTT. It yields the protein CASSPRQGTNSGNTIYF.

The chain combines TRBV3-1 (or the pseudogene TRBV3-2) with TRBJ2-7; possibly TRBD2 for D (5 bases). The germline gives CDR1 LGHDT, CDR2 YNNKEL (reference sequence). The CDR3 runs to 14 residues. Trimming removed 4 bases at V and 1 base at J, with 11 bases between. The CDR3, as DNA: TGTGCCAGCAGCCGCGGACTGATATCCTACGAGCAGTACTTC. It yields the protein CASSRGLISYEQYF.

This clone was counted between two and nine times. J is TRBJ1-6 and V is TRBV19; a possible D gene is TRBD1 (5 bases). Per germline, CDR1 LNHDA and CDR2 SQIVND (reference sequence). V was clipped by 10 bases and J by 4 bases, with 14 bases between them. This CDR3 has 14 residues. The CDR3 loop is CATQKGAYNSPLHF. The CDR3 DNA reads TGTGCCACCCAAAAAGGGGCTTATAATTCACCCCTCCACTTT.

The V gene is TRBV5-1, the J gene TRBJ2-3; tentatively, D is TRBD1 (5 bases). Germline CDR1 is SGHRS and CDR2 is YFSETQ. Deletions cut 7 bases from V and 1 base from J, with 10 bases between. CDR3 length equals 13 residues. CDR3: CASGLRGTDTQYF. The CDR3 nucleotides read TGCGCCAGCGGTCTCAGGGGCACAGATACGCAGTATTTT. Full variable domain (rest looked up from reference TRBV5-1 and TRBJ2-3): KAGVTQTPRYLIKTRGQQVTLSCSPISGHRSVSWYQQTPGQGLQFLFEYFSETQRNKGNFPGRFSGRQFSNSRSEMNVSTLELGDSALYLCASGLRGTDTQYFGPGTRLTVL.

The chain combines TRBV27 with TRBJ2-6; 10 nucleotides align to TRBD1. This CDR3 spans 17 amino acids. Germline V gene sequence: CDR1 MNHEY, CDR2 SMNVEV (reference sequence). V was pared by 5 bases and J by 1 base, with 5 bases of the junction left unmatched. DNA of the CDR3: TGTGCCAGCAGTCCTCGGGACAGGGGATCTGGGGCCAACGTCCTGACTTTC. This sequence encodes CASSPRDRGSGANVLTF.

Regarding this clone: At one boundary the junction diverges from the germline segment, which might be a read error. The chain is built from TRBV29-1 and TRBJ2-1, with D tentatively TRBD1 (5 bases). CDR1 and CDR2 (germline): SQVTM, ANQGSEA. The CDR3 sequence is 16 residues long. CDR3 region: CSVEGLRDRDYNEQFF. In DNA form, the CDR3 reads TGCAGCGTCGAAGGCTTGAGAGACAGAGACTACAATGAGCAGTTCTTC.

The chain couples TRBV30 to TRBJ2-1, with TRBD2 identical over 7 bases. CDR3 length: 14 amino acids. Trimming at V came to 0 bases and at J to 8 bases, leaving 7 bases not matched to a gene. Germline V gene sequence: CDR1 GTSNPN, CDR2 SVGIG (reference sequence). CDR3 in amino acids: CAWSVGLAVDEQFF. The DNA for the CDR3 is TGTGCCTGGAGTGTGGGGCTAGCGGTCGATGAGCAGTTCTTC.

V gene TRBV12-5 combines with J gene TRBJ2-1, with a possible D match to TRBD2 (5 bases). V lost 1 base and J 3 bases, leaving 13 bases between the germline ends. The CDR3 totals 16 residues. From germline, CDR1 is LGHNT and CDR2 FRNRAP. CDR3 loop: CASGLGASSLYNEQFF. The CDR3 bases are TGTGCTAGTGGTTTGGGGGCTAGCTCCCTCTACAATGAGCAGTTCTTC.

V is TRBV28 and J is TRBJ2-5; 9 bases line up with TRBD1. CDR3 length equals 13 residues. V was clipped by 5 bases and J by 6 bases; unmatched bases: 4. CDR1 and CDR2 (germline): MDHEN, SYDVKM. The CDR3 nucleotides are TGTGCCAGCAGTCCGGACAGGGGTCAGACCCAGTACTTC. This codes for CASSPDRGQTQYF.

The chain couples TRBV6-2 or TRBV6-3 to TRBJ1-2, with 8 bases aligning to TRBD1. Germline CDR1 MNHEY, CDR2 SVGEGT. This CDR3 has 14 residues. V was pared by 1 base and J by 8 bases, with 6 bases of the junction left unmatched. The CDR3 is CASSYFGQGDGYTF. DNA for the CDR3: TGTGCCAGCAGTTACTTTGGACAGGGTGACGGCTACACCTTC.

The chain recombines TRBV3-1 (or the pseudogene TRBV3-2) with TRBJ2-1; 9 positions match TRBD2. CDR1 and CDR2 (germline): LGHDT, YNNKEL (reference sequence). V shed 1 base and J 12 bases; nucleotides not matched to a gene: 10. This CDR3 is built from 15 residues. The CDR3 nucleotides read TGTGCCAGCAGCCAAGGACGGTCGGGACTAGCAGCGCAGTTCTTC. It is translated as CASSQGRSGLAAQFF.

This chain links TRBV7-2 with TRBJ2-1; 9 bases map to TRBD2. Trimming cost V 5 bases and J 15 bases; bases outside gene matches: 8. The CDR3 is made up of 12 amino acids. Looked up from germline, CDR1 is SGHTA and CDR2 is FQGNSA. DNA of the CDR3: TGTGCCAGCAGCCTGGGACTAGCTAAGGCGTTCTTC. Protein product: CASSLGLAKAFF. The entire variable domain, with the rest obtained from reference TRBV7-2 and TRBJ2-1, is as follows: GAGVSQSPSNKVTEKGKDVELRCDPISGHTALYWYRQSLGQGLEFLIYFQGNSAPDKSGLPSDRFSAERTGGSVSTLTIQRTQQEDSAVYLCASSLGLAKAFFGPGTRLTVL.